This T cell receptor beta chain stems from a study of T cells in tumors and immune-related adverse events (dated by TCRdb to 2020 to 2023). CDR1 and CDR2, looked up from the germline V gene, are SGHVS and FQNEAQ. Taken from cysteine to phenylalanine, the CDR3 has 16 residues. The CDR3 DNA has 48 bases and is translated from base 1. V is cut back by 1 base and J by 1 base, with 4 bases in the junction unmatched. In this sample, this clone turned up once. It has no known antigen specificity. Base-call qualities are not available, and no considerably larger clone is one nucleotide away. The treatment or condition label, as the study defines it: nivolumab (PD-1 blockade) given before sampling. The DNeasy Blood and Tissue Kit was used to extract DNA from formalin-fixed paraffin-embedded specimens. The TCR beta locus was amplified and sequenced using the immunoSEQ assay, from which bulk TCR Vbeta CDR3 data were obtained. Turning to the authors' computational methods: Non-productive CDR3s, sequences shorter than 7 amino acids, and those not starting with C or ending with F/W were excluded. Analysis was restricted to specimens with at least 1000 reads, and clonotypes were defined at the amino acid level. Clonality was computed as 1 minus Pielou's evenness. Library sizes were equalized by abundance-weighted random subsampling with replacement, repeated 100 times to report 95% confidence intervals. The Morisita overlap index was used to quantify repertoire overlap, and the top 40 clones in each specimen were examined for overlap with the irAE. TCRdb obtained this table from immuneACCESS and retained in-frame rearrangements with V and J assigned. These tables miss some clones; where compared with another copy, unresolved V genes account for less than half of the shortfall, and the remainder is unexplained. The V and J calls and the clone size are those of that table, but D and trimming were determined from the DNA. This sample comprises about 4,300 clones, approximately 82% of them detected only once. Roughly 22% of the sample is held by the ten biggest clonotypes.

Recombination joined TRBV7-8 with TRBJ1-1; 9 of the junction bases match TRBD1. This TCR derives from a female donor with metastatic renal cell carcinoma. The material sequenced was skin tissue, taken from a patient treated with anti-PD-1 therapy. This receptor has the CDR3 CASSLGYRGPNTEAFF. The nucleotide sequence is given as TGTGCCAGCAGCTTAGGGTACAGGGGGCCGAACACTGAAGCTTTCTTT.